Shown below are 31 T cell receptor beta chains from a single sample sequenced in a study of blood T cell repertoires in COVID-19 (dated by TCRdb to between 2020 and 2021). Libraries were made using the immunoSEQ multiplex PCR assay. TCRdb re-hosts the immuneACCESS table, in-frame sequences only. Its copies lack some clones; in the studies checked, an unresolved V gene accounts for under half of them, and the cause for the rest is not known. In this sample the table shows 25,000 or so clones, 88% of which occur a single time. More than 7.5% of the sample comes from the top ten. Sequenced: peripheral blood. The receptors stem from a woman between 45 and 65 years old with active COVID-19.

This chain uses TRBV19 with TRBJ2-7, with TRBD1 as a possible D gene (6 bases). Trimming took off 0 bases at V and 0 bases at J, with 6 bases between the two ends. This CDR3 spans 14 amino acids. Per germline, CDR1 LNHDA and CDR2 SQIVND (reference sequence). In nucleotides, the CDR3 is TGTGCCAGTAGTATAGAAGGGGGCTCCTACGAGCAGTACTTC. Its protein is CASSIEGGSYEQYF.

This chain's CDR3 is CASSQGGSYNEQFF. Written as DNA, the CDR3 is TGTGCCAGCAGCCAGGGGGGCTCCTACAATGAGCAGTTCTTC. The V call is TRBV7-9, the J call TRBJ2-1, with a possible D match to TRBD1 (7 bases). Trimming took off 5 bases at V and 0 bases at J, with 8 bases between the two ends. Per the germline V gene, CDR1 is SEHNR and CDR2 is FQNEAQ (reference sequence). The CDR3 totals 14 residues.

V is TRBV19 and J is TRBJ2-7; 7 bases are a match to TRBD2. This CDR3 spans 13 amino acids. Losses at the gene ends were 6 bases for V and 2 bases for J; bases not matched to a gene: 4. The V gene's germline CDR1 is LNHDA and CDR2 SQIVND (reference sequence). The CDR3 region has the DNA TGTGCCAGTAGAGGGGAGGGGACCTACGAGCAGTACTTC. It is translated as CASRGEGTYEQYF.

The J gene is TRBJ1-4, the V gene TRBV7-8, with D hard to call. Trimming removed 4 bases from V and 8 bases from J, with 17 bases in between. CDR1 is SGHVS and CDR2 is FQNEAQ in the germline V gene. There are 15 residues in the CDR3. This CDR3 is CASSSPAPGKEKLFF. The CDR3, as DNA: TGTGCCAGCAGCTCGCCGGCACCGGGGAAGGAAAAACTGTTTTTT. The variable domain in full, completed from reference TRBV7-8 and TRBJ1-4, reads GAGVSQSPRYKVAKRGQDVALRCDPISGHVSLFWYQQALGQGPEFLTYFQNEAQLDKSGLPSDRFFAERPEGSVSTLKIQRTQQEDSAVYLCASSSPAPGKEKLFFGSGTQLSVL.

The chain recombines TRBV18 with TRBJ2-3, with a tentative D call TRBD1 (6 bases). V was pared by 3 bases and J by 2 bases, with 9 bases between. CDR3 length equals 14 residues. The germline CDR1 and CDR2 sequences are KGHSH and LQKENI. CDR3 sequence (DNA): TGTGCCAGCTCACCTACAGGGTCCACAGATACGCAGTATTTT. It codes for CASSPTGSTDTQYF.

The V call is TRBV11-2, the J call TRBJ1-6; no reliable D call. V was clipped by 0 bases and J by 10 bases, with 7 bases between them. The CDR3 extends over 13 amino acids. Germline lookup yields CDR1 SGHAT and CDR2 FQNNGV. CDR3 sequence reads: CASSLDEYSPLHF. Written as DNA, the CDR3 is TGTGCCAGCAGCTTAGATGAGTACTCACCCCTCCACTTT.

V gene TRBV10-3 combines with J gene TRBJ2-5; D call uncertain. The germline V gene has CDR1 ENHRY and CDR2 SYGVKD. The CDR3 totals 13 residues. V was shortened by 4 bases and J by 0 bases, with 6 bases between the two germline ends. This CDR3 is CAISGVYQETQYF. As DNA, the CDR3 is TGTGCCATCAGTGGAGTTTACCAAGAGACCCAGTACTTC.

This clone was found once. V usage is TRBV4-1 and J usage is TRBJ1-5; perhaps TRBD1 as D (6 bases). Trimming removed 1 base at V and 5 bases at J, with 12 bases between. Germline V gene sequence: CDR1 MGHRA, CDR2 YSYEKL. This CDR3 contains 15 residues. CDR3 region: CASSQGGLVHQPQHF. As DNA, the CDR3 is TGCGCCAGCAGCCAAGGGGGGCTGGTTCATCAGCCCCAGCATTTT.

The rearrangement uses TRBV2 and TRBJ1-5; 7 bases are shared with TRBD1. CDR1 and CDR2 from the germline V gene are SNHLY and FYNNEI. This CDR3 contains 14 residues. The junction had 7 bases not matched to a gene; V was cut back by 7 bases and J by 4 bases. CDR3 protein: CASTLSTGNQPQHF. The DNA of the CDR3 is TGTGCCAGCACCCTTTCGACAGGGAATCAGCCCCAGCATTTT.

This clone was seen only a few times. The CDR3 DNA reads as TGCAGTGCTAGTTTTCTAGCGGGCTATAAAACAGATACGCAGTATTTT. Amino acid sequence: CSASFLAGYKTDTQYF. The V call is TRBV20-1, the J call TRBJ2-3; 8 bases agree with TRBD2. The CDR3 totals 16 residues. Per germline, CDR1 DFQATT and CDR2 SNEGSKA (reference sequence). The V segment lost 3 bases and the J segment 3 bases; nucleotides outside the gene matches: 11.

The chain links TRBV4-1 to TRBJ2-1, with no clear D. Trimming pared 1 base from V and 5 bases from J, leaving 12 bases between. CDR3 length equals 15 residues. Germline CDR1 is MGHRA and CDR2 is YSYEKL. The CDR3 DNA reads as TGCGCCAGCAGCCAAGTCTCCCAGAACCACAATGAGCAGTTCTTC. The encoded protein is CASSQVSQNHNEQFF.

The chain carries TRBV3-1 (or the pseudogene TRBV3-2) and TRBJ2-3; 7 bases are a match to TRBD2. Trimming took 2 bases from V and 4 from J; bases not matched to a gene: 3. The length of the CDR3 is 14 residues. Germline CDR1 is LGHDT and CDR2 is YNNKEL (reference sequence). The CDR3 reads CASSQRTRADTQYF. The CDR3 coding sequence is TGTGCCAGCAGCCAAAGGACTAGAGCAGATACGCAGTATTTT.

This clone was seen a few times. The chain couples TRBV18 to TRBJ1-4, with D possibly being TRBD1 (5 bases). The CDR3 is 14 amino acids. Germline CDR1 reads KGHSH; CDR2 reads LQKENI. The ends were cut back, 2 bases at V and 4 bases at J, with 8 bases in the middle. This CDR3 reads CASSPGANNEKLFF. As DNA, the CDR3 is TGTGCCAGCTCACCAGGGGCTAATAATGAAAAACTGTTTTTT.

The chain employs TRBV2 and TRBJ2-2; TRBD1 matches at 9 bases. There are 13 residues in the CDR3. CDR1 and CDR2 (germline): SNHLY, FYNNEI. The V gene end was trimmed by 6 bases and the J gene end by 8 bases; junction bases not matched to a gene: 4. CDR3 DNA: TGTGCCAGCAGACGGACAGGGGTTGGGGAGCTGTTTTTT. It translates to CASRRTGVGELFF.

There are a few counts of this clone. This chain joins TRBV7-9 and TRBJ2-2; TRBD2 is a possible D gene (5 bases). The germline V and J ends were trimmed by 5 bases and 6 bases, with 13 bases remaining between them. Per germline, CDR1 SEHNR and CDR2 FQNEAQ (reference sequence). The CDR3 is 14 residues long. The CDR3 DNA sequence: TGTGCCAGCAGCCATCCTATGGAGGCCGGGGAGCTGTTTTTT. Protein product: CASSHPMEAGELFF.

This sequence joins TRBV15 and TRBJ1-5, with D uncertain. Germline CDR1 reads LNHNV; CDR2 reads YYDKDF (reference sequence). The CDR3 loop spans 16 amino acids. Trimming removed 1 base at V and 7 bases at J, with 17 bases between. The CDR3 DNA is TGTGCCACCAGCAGAGCTGGTGGGGTTAGGGAGCAGCCCCAGCATTTT. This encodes CATSRAGGVREQPQHF.

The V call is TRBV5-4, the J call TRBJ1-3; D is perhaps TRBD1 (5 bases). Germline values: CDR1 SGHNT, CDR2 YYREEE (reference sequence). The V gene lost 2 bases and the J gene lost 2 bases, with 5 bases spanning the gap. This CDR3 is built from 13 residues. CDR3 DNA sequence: TGTGCCAGCAGCTTCAGGGCTGGAAACACCATATATTTT. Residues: CASSFRAGNTIYF. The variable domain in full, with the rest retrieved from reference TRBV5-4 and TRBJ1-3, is ETGVTQSPTHLIKTRGQQVTLRCSSQSGHNTVSWYQQALGQGPQFIFQYYREEENGRGNFPPRFSGLQFPNYSSELNVNALELDDSALYLCASSFRAGNTIYFGEGSWLTVV.

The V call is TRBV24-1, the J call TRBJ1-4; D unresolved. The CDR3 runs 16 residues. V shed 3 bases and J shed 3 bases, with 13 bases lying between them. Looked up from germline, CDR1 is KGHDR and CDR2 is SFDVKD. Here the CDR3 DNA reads TGTGCCACCAGTGATACCTTTCTGCCGGCTAATGAAAAACTGTTTTTT. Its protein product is CATSDTFLPANEKLFF.

This CDR3 is CASSTRLAGEGDTQYF. The DNA for the CDR3 is TGTGCCAGCAGCACCAGACTAGCGGGAGAGGGAGATACGCAGTATTTT. The genes are TRBV27 and TRBJ2-3, with 12 nucleotides matching TRBD2. Germline assignment: CDR1 MNHEY and CDR2 SMNVEV (reference sequence). The CDR3 has 16 residues. J gave up 5 bases and V 6 bases, and 9 bases lay outside the gene matches.

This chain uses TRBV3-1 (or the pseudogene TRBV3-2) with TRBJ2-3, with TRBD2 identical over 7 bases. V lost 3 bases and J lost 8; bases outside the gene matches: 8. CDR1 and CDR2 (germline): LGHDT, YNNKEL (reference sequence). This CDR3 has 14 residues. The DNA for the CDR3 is TGTGCCAGCAGCCAGAGTCGGCGGGAGAGTACGCAGTATTTT. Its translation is CASSQSRRESTQYF.

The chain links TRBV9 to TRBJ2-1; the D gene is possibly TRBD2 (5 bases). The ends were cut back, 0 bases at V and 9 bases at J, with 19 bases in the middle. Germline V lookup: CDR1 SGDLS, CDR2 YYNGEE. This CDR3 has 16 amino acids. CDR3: CASSVAPSPQEVEQFF. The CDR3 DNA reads TGTGCCAGCAGCGTAGCTCCTAGCCCTCAAGAGGTTGAGCAGTTCTTC.

The CDR3 region is CAISARGAGGNTGELFF. CDR3 nucleotide sequence: TGTGCCATCAGTGCCCGCGGGGCGGGAGGTAACACCGGGGAGCTGTTTTTT. The genes are TRBV10-3 and TRBJ2-2; 8 positions match TRBD2. The CDR3 is made up of 17 amino acids. Per germline, CDR1 ENHRY and CDR2 SYGVKD. With V trimmed by 4 bases and J by 2 bases, 9 bases remained unmatched.

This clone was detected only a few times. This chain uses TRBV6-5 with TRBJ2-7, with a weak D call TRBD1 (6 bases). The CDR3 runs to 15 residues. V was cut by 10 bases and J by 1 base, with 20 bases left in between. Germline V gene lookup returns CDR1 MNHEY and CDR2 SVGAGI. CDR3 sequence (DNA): TGTGCCACTGGGGGCACAGAGAGAGGTTCCTACGAGCAGTACTTC. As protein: CATGGTERGSYEQYF.

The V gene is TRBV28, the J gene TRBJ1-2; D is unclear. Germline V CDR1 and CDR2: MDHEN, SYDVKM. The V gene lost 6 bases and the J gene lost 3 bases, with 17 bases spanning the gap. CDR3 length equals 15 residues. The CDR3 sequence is CASSPPRTDYYGYTF. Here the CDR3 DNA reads TGTGCCAGCAGCCCACCCAGGACGGACTACTATGGCTACACCTTC.

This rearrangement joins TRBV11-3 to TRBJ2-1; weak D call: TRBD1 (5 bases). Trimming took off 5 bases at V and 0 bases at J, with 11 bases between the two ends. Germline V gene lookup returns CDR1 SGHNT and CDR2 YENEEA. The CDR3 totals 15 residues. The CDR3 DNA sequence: TGTGCCAGCAGCCCCCGACAGAGCTCCTACAATGAGCAGTTCTTC. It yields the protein CASSPRQSSYNEQFF.

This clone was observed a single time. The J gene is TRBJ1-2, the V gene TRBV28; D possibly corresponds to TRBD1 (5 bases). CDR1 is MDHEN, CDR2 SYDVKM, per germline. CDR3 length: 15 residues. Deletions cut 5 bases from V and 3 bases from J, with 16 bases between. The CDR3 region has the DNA TGTGCCAGCAGTCCCCCCCAGGGAAACTACTATGGCTACACCTTC. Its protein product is CASSPPQGNYYGYTF.

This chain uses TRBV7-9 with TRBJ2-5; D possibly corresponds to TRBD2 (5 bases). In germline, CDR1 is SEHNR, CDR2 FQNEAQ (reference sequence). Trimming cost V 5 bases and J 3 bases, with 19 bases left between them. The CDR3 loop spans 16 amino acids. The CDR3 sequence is CASSPSSGWAEETQYF. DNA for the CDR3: TGTGCCAGCAGCCCATCTTCGGGGTGGGCAGAAGAGACCCAGTACTTC.

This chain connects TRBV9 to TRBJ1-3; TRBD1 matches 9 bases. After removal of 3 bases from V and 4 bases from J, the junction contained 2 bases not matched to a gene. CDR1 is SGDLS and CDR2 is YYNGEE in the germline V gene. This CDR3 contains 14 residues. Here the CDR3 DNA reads TGTGCCAGCAGCGGTACAGGGGGCGGAAACACCATATATTTT. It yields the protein CASSGTGGGNTIYF. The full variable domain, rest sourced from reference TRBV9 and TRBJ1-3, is DSGVTQTPKHLITATGQRVTLRCSPRSGDLSVYWYQQSLDQGLQFLIQYYNGEERAKGNILERFSAQQFPDLHSELNLSSLELGDSALYFCASSGTGGGNTIYFGEGSWLTVV.

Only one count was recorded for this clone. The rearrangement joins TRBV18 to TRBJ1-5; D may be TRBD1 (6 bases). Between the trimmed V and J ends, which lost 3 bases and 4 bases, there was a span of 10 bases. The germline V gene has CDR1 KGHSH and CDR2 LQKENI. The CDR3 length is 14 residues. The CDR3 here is CASSPVGQNQPQHF. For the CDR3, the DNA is TGTGCCAGCTCACCCGTCGGACAGAATCAGCCCCAGCATTTT.

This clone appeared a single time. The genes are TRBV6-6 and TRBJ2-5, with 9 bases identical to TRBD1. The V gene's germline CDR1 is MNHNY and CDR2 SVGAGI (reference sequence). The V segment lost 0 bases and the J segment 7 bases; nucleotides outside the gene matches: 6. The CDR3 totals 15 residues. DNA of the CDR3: TGTGCCAGCAGTTACTCAACAGGGGGCGTAGGGACCCAGTACTTC. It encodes CASSYSTGGVGTQYF.

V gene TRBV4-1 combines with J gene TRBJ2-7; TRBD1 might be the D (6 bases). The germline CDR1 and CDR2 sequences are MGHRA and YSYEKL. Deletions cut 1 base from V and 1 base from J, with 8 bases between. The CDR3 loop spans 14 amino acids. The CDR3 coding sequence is TGCGCCAGCAGCCAAGCTAGGGGGTCCTACGAGCAGTACTTC. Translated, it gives CASSQARGSYEQYF.